The entry below gives a single TCR beta chain sequence along with its context. Germline V lookup: CDR1 SGDLS, CDR2 YYNGEE. The CDR3 consists of 17 residues. Trimming removed 4 bases at V and 1 base at J, with 19 bases between. The sample belongs to a study of blood T cell repertoires in COVID-19. Study-wide background: Researchers got acute and convalescent COVID-19 samples from the United States, Italy and Spain. Nucleic acid was either cDNA or gDNA, and it came from T cells, B-cell-depleted T cells, or PBMCs.

In the authors' workflow: Amplification of reference gene primers was used by the study to estimate nucleated cell counts. TCRdb's copy holds only in-frame clones and misses some; the assay was immunoSEQ multiplex PCR. V and J calls and clone size are given by that table; D and trimming were obtained from the DNA. This table holds 90,000 to 150,000 clones, roughly 88% found once. The sequenced sample consisted of peripheral blood. The chain combines TRBV9 with TRBJ2-3; possible D gene TRBD2, 6 bases. This TCR was sampled from a woman aged 50 to 60 with active or convalescent COVID-19. The CDR3 DNA is TGTGCCAGCAGCCTCTCCTCGGTAGCGGTAGGCACAGATACGCAGTATTTT. Translating it yields CASSLSSVAVGTDTQYF.